The next 19 T cell receptor beta chains were all read from a single sample in a study of control samples from healthy donors and cancer patients (dated by TCRdb to the early 2020s). Libraries were constructed by the immunoSEQ multiplex PCR assay. TCRdb provides this immuneACCESS table in a form limited to in-frame rearrangements. Some clones are lacking; in checked studies, under half of them reflect an unresolved V gene, and why the rest are absent is not known. The sample table contains about 410,000 clones; only one count was recorded for 80% to 95% of them. Around 6.4% of the sample is held by the ten biggest clonotypes. The sample was PBMCs. The receptors were gathered from a man aged 35 to 55 with head and neck cancer.

The chain uses TRBV29-1 and TRBJ2-2, with 7 bases lining up with TRBD1. The CDR3 contains 15 residues. Germline V gives CDR1 SQVTM, CDR2 ANQGSEA. Trimming took 3 bases from V and 2 from J; bases not matched to a gene: 6. The CDR3 DNA follows: TGCAGCGTTGAGGCCGGGACAGCAAACACCGGGGAGCTGTTTTTT. It translates to CSVEAGTANTGELFF.

The chain joins TRBV5-1 to TRBJ2-7; the D is unclear. Germline-derived CDR1 and CDR2 are SGHRS and YFSETQ. Between the trimmed V and J ends, which lost 0 bases and 7 bases, there was a span of 5 bases. This CDR3 comprises 11 residues. The CDR3 protein is CASSLDGEQYF. In DNA form, the CDR3 reads TGCGCCAGCAGCTTGGATGGAGAGCAGTACTTC.

The chain joins TRBV29-1 to TRBJ1-1, with D possibly TRBD1 on 5 matching bases. The CDR3 runs 17 residues. Germline V gene sequence: CDR1 SQVTM, CDR2 ANQGSEA. The V end lost 4 bases, the J end lost 1 base, and 22 bases lay between the germline ends. The CDR3 DNA sequence: TGCAGCGTTGTTGGGCAGGGAGACTTGGTGGGGAACACTGAAGCTTTCTTT. Amino acids: CSVVGQGDLVGNTEAFF.

The rearrangement joins TRBV3-1 (or the pseudogene TRBV3-2) to TRBJ2-5; 13 bases agree with TRBD2. The V gene end was trimmed by 2 bases and the J gene end by 5 bases; junction bases not matched to a gene: 8. This CDR3 is 17 amino acids long. Germline CDR1 and CDR2: LGHDT and YNNKEL (reference sequence). CDR3 in amino acids: CASSQMSGLAGLETQYF. As DNA, the CDR3 is TGTGCCAGCAGCCAAATGTCGGGACTAGCGGGGCTGGAGACCCAGTACTTC.

This chain joins TRBV28 and TRBJ2-7; TRBD1 agrees at 12 bases. Germline CDR1 and CDR2: MDHEN and SYDVKM. The CDR3 extends over 15 amino acids. Trimming removed 8 bases from V and 6 bases from J; junction bases left unmatched: 11. The CDR3 loop reads CASLTRDRGQFEQYF. For the CDR3, the DNA is TGTGCCAGCCTTACCCGGGACAGGGGGCAGTTCGAGCAGTACTTC.

This clone was seen only a few times. V and J are TRBV5-5 and TRBJ2-7; TRBD2 is a possible D gene (5 bases). Trimming shortened V by 1 base and J by 0 bases, and 14 bases separated the two germline ends. CDR1 and CDR2 from the germline V gene are SGHKS and YYEKEE (reference sequence). This CDR3 is 16 amino acids long. The CDR3 reads CASSLNGISSSYEQYF. The CDR3 bases are TGTGCCAGCAGCTTGAACGGGATCTCGAGCTCCTACGAGCAGTACTTC.

The rearrangement uses TRBV15 and TRBJ1-5; TRBD1 is a possible D gene (5 bases). Trimming removed 1 base from V and 12 bases from J, with 10 bases in between. CDR1 is LNHNV, CDR2 YYDKDF, per germline (reference sequence). The CDR3 runs 12 residues. This chain's CDR3 is CATSRGEGSQHF. CDR3 coding DNA: TGTGCCACCAGCAGAGGGGAGGGGAGCCAGCATTTT. Variable domain in full (rest from reference TRBV15 and TRBJ1-5): DAMVIQNPRYQVTQFGKPVTLSCSQTLNHNVMYWYQQKSSQAPKLLFHYYDKDFNNEADTPDNFQSRRPNTSFCFLDIRSPGLGDTAMYLCATSRGEGSQHFGDGTRLSIL.

The chain is built from TRBV11-3 and TRBJ2-1; tentative D call: TRBD2 (6 bases). Trimming shortened V by 2 bases and J by 3 bases, and 17 bases separated the two germline ends. The CDR3 extends over 17 amino acids. The germline gives CDR1 SGHNT, CDR2 YENEEA. Written as DNA, the CDR3 is TGTGCCAGCAGCTTAACCCTGAACCGGGAGATCTACAATGAGCAGTTCTTC. This gives the protein CASSLTLNREIYNEQFF. Variable domain in full (rest from reference TRBV11-3 and TRBJ2-1): EAGVVQSPRYKIIEKKQPVAFWCNPISGHNTLYWYLQNLGQGPELLIRYENEEAVDDSQLPKDRFSAERLKGVDSTLKIQPAELGDSAVYLCASSLTLNREIYNEQFFGPGTRLTVL.

The gene calls are TRBV5-6 and TRBJ2-5; no definite D call. V was pared by 2 bases and J by 2 bases, with 4 bases between. This CDR3 region has 12 residues. Germline V gene data show CDR1 as SGHDT and CDR2 as YYEEEE. The DNA of the CDR3 is TGTGCCAGCAGCTTCGGTCAAGAGACCCAGTACTTC. It specifies CASSFGQETQYF.

The chain has TRBV11-3 and TRBJ1-1; D is uncertain. V was clipped by 1 base and J by 2 bases, with 5 bases between them. In germline, CDR1 is SGHNT, CDR2 YENEEA. The CDR3 contains 13 residues. The chain's CDR3 is CASSLGPNTEAFF. CDR3 bases: TGTGCCAGCAGCTTAGGCCCCAACACTGAAGCTTTCTTT.

Regarding this clone: The sample contains more than one DNA sequence encoding this CDR3. The chain employs TRBV28 and TRBJ1-1; D may be TRBD1 (5 bases). Trimming left V 2 bases short and J 2 bases short, with 6 bases between. Germline assignment: CDR1 MDHEN and CDR2 SYDVKM. The CDR3 runs to 13 residues. The CDR3 DNA reads TGTGCCAGCAGTTTAGGGGGTAACACTGAAGCTTTCTTT. Protein sequence: CASSLGGNTEAFF.

This clone has just a few counts. The V and J genes are TRBV28 and TRBJ1-5, with D hard to call. Trimming pared 5 bases from V and 2 bases from J, leaving 16 bases between. The length of the CDR3 is 16 residues. The germline CDR1 and CDR2 sequences are MDHEN and SYDVKM. As DNA, the CDR3 is TGTGCCAGCAGTACCCTCGCGGGTATCGGCAATCAGCCCCAGCATTTT. Translated, it gives CASSTLAGIGNQPQHF.

This chain connects TRBV27 to TRBJ2-2; 9 bases line up with TRBD2. V lost 5 bases and J lost 7; bases outside the gene matches: 8. Germline assignment: CDR1 MNHEY and CDR2 SMNVEV (reference sequence). This CDR3 has 15 residues. The CDR3 bases are TGTGCCAGCAGTAAAATAGCGGGAGTAGGCGGGGAGCTGTTTTTT. As protein: CASSKIAGVGGELFF.

The V and J genes are TRBV11-3 and TRBJ2-3, with 12 bases matching TRBD2. The CDR3 sequence is 15 residues long. In germline, CDR1 is SGHNT, CDR2 YENEEA. J lost 5 bases, V lost 5 bases, and 5 bases had no gene match. CDR3 amino acids: CASSLAGGLVDTQYF. The CDR3 bases are TGTGCCAGCAGCCTAGCGGGAGGGCTGGTAGATACGCAGTATTTT.

CDR3 region: CATSRDGLARIQYF. CDR3 coding DNA: TGTGCCACCAGCAGAGATGGACTAGCGAGGATCCAGTACTTC. This sequence joins TRBV15 and TRBJ2-7; 9 bases map to TRBD2. The CDR3 is 14 residues long. The germline gives CDR1 LNHNV, CDR2 YYDKDF (reference sequence). The ends lost 0 bases at V and 10 bases at J; junction bases unmatched: 7.

This clone was picked up a small number of times. The rearrangement uses TRBV6-5 and TRBJ1-5, with a weak D call TRBD1 (5 bases). The CDR3 totals 13 residues. The V gene's germline CDR1 is MNHEY and CDR2 SVGAGI. Trimming cost V 10 bases and J 3 bases, with 13 bases left between them. The CDR3 nucleotides are TGTGCCACCACCGACAGAGTCAATCAGCCCCAGCATTTT. It translates to CATTDRVNQPQHF.

CDR3 DNA: TGTGCCAGCAGCTTAGATGGGTTCGACAATCAGCCCCAGCATTTT. It translates to CASSLDGFDNQPQHF. The chain combines TRBV7-8 with TRBJ1-5; no clear D. Germline CDR1 is SGHVS and CDR2 is FQNEAQ. The CDR3 covers 15 residues. With 1 base removed from V and 3 bases from J, the gap between germline ends came to 10 bases.

This clone was seen only once. This chain links TRBV9 with TRBJ1-1; the match to TRBD1 covers 8 bases. This CDR3 is 12 amino acids long. CDR1 is SGDLS, CDR2 YYNGEE, per germline. Losses at the gene ends were 7 bases for V and 4 bases for J; bases not matched to a gene: 3. The CDR3 loop is CASGQGATEAFF. DNA for the CDR3: TGTGCCAGCGGGCAGGGGGCCACTGAAGCTTTCTTT.

V and J are TRBV28 and TRBJ2-2; no reliable D call. CDR1 is MDHEN, CDR2 SYDVKM, per germline. V lost 4 bases to trimming and J lost 0 bases, with 9 bases between them. The CDR3 contains 15 residues. In DNA form, the CDR3 reads TGTGCCAGCAGTTCTACTCCGGCGAACACCGGGGAGCTGTTTTTT. Residues: CASSSTPANTGELFF.